The clone carrying this TCR beta chain occurred once. Original processing methods: Estimated nucleated cell counts came from reference gene primer amplification. Libraries were prepared by immunoSEQ multiplex PCR; TCRdb keeps only in-frame clonotypes and omits some of them. Clonal size and the V and J genes are those of that table, whereas D and trimming came from the DNA. The sample consists of about 370,000 clones, about 89% of them appearing once. This sample was included in a study of blood T cell repertoires in COVID-19. In the study overall: Collection of acute and convalescent COVID-19 samples took place in the United States, Italy and Spain. PBMCs, B-cell-depleted T cells, or T cells provided the cDNA or gDNA that made up the material.

One Seattle source followed patients from active infection through their disease course. V trimming: 1 base; J trimming: 1 base; junction bases outside the gene matches: 7. Germline V gene lookup returns CDR1 LNHDA and CDR2 SQIVND (reference sequence). This CDR3 is built from 17 residues. This rearrangement joins TRBV19 to TRBJ1-5; 7 bases line up with TRBD1. The receptor comes from a woman aged 25 to 39 with COVID-19, enrolled during active disease. Sequenced input: peripheral blood. CDR3 loop: CASSIVPGQRSNQPQHF. The CDR3 DNA reads TGTGCCAGTAGTATAGTCCCGGGACAGAGGAGCAATCAGCCCCAGCATTTT.